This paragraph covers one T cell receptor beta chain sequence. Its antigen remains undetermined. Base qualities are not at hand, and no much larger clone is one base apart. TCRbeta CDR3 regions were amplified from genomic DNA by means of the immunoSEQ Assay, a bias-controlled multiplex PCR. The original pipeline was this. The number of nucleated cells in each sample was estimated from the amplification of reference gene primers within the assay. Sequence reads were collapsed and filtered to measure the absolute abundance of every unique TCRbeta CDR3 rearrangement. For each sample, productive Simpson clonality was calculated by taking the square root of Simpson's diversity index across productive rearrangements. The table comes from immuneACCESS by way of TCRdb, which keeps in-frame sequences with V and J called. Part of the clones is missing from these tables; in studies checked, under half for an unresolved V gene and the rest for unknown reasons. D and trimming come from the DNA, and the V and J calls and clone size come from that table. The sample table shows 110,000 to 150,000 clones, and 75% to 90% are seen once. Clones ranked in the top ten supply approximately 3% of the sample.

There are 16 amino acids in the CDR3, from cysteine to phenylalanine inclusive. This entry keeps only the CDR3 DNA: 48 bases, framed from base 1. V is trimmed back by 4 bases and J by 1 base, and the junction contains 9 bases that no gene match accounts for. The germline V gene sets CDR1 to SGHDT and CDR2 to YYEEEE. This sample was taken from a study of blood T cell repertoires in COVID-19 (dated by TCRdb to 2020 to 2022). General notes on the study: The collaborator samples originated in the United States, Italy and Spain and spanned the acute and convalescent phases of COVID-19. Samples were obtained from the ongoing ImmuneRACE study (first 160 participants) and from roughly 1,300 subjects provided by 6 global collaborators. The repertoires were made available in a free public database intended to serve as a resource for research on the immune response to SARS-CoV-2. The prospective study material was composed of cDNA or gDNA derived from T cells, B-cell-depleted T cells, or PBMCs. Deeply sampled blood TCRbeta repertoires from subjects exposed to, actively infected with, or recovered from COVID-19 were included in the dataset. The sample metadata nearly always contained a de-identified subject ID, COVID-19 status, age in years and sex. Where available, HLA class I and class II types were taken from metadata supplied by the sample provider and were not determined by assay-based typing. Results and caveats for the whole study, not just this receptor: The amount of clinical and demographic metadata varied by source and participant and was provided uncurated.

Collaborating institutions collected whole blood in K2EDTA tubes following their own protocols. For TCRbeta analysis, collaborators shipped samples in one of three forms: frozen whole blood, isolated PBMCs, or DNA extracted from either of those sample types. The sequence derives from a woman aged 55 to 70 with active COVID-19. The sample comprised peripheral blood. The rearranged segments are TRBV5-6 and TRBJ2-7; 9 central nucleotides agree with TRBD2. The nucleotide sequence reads TGTGCCAGCAGCCGCTCTCTAGCGGGACTATCCTACGAGCAGTACTTC. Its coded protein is CASSRSLAGLSYEQYF.